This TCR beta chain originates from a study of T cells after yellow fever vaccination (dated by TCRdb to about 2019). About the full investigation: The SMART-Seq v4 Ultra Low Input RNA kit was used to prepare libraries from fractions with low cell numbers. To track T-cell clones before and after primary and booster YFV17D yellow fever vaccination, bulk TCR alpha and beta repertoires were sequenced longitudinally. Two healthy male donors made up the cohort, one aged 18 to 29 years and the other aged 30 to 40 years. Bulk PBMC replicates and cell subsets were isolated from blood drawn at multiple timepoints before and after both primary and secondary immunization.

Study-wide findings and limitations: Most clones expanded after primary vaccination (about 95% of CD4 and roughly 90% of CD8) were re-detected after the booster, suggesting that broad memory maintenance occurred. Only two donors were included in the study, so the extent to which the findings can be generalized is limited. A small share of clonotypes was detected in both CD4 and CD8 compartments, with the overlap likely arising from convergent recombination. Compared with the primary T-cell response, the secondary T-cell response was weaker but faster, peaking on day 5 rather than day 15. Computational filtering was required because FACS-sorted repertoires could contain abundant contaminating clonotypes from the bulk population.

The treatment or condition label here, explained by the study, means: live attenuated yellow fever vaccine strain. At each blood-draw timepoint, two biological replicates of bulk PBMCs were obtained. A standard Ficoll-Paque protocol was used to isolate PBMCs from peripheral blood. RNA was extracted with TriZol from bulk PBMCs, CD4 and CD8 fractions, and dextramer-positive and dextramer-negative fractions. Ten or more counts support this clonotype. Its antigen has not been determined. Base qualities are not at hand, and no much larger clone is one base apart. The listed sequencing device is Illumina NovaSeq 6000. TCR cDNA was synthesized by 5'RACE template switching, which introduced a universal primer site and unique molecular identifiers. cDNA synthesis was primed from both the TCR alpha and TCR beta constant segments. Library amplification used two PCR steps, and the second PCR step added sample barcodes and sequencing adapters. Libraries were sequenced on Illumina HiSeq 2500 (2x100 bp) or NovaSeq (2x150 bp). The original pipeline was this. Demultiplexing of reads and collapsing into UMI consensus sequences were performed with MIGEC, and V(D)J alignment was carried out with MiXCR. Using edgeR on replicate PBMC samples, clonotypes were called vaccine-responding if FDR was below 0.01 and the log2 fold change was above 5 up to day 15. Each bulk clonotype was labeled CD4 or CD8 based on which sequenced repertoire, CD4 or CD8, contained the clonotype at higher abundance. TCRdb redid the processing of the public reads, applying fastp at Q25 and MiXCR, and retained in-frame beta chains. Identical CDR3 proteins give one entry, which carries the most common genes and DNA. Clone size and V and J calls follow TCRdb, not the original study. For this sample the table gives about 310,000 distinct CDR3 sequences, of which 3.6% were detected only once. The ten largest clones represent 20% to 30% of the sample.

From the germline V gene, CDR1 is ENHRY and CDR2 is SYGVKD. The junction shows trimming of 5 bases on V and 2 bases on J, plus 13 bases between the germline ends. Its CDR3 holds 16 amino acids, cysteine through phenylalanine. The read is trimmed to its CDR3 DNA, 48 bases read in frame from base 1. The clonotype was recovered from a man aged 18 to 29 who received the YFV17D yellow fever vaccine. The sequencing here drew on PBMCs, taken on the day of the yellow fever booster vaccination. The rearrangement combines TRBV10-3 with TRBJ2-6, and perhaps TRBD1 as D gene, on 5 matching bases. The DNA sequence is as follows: TGTGCCATCAGTTCGTCCCCAGGGCCTGGGGCCAACGTCCTGACTTTC. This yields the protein CAISSSPGPGANVLTF.